This T cell receptor beta chain stems from a study of cytomegalovirus exposure and HLA in healthy donors. Broader study findings: Most likely, a cluster of highly shared sequence variants arose as a sequencing artifact.

The PCR ran on 60 Vbeta and 13 Jbeta primers. In the authors' workflow: Some 9.9 million shared chains were among approximately 80 million unique TCR beta chains counted in a later analysis. Sequencing was performed with immunoSEQ multiplex PCR; in TCRdb, only in-frame clones are kept and a portion is missing. The V and J calls and clone size were taken over from that table, and D and trimming were inferred from the DNA. The sample lists 150,000 to 200,000 clones, roughly four fifths occurring once. About this clone: The antigen is undetermined.

The CDR3 consists of 16 residues. Unmatched junction bases numbered 5, after V lost 5 bases and J lost 1 base. Germline V gene sequence: CDR1 SNHLY, CDR2 FYNNEI. J is TRBJ2-3 and V is TRBV2; 11 nucleotides match TRBD1. This receptor was identified in a man younger than 30 in good health and CMV-seronegative. The sequenced material came from PBMCs. The CDR3 nucleotides read TGTGCCAGCAGTCGGACAGGGGGCTTTGGCACAGATACGCAGTATTTT. This translates into CASSRTGGFGTDTQYF.